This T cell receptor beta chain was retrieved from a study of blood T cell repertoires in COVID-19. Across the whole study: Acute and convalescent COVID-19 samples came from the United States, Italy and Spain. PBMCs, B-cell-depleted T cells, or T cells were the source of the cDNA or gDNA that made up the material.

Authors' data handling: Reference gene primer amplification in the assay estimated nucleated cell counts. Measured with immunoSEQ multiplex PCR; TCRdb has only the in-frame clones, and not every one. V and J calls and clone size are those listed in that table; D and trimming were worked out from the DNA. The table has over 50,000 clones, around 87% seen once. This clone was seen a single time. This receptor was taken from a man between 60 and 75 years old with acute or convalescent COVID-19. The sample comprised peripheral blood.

CDR3: CASSISGPGTSGGWISPYNEQFF. The CDR3 DNA reads as TGTGCCAGTAGTATATCTGGGCCCGGGACTAGCGGGGGGTGGATCTCTCCCTACAATGAGCAGTTCTTC. J is TRBJ2-1 and V is TRBV19, with 15 bases fitting TRBD2. The V segment lost 2 bases and the J segment 2 bases; nucleotides outside the gene matches: 19. The CDR3 loop spans 23 amino acids. In germline, CDR1 is LNHDA, CDR2 SQIVND (reference sequence).